Each of the 22 T cell receptor beta chains below was sequenced from the same sample in a study of CD8 T cells in ankylosing spondylitis (dated by TCRdb to 2017 to 2019). Results the study describes overall, beyond this receptor: Blood from ankylosing spondylitis patients appeared to be characterized by a TCR beta motif made up of several highly homologous amino acid variants.

No antigens are known for them. Library prep was done by 5' RACE. The data were produced on an Illumina HiSeq 2500. The raw public data were reprocessed by TCRdb itself: fastp quality trimming at Q25, MiXCR clonotype calling, in-frame beta chains only. Rows are unified per CDR3 protein, each entry keeping the most common DNA and genes. For this sample the table gives more than 650,000 distinct CDR3 sequences, of which about 12% were detected only once. The ten largest clonotypes hold approximately 0.46% of the sample. Sequences were obtained from blood, either unsorted or a sorted T cell fraction (not recorded which). These receptors were collected from a male donor with ankylosing spondylitis.

This chain uses TRBV5-1 with TRBJ2-3; TRBD2 might be the D (5 bases). V dropped 4 bases and J dropped 2 bases, with 11 bases sitting between them. The CDR3 sequence is 14 residues long. Germline V gene data show CDR1 as SGHRS and CDR2 as YFSETQ. The CDR3 DNA reads as TGCGCCAGCAGCGCGGCGACTAACACAGATACGCAGTATTTT. It translates to CASSAATNTDTQYF.

This clonotype was counted between two and nine times. This rearrangement joins TRBV29-1 to TRBJ1-4, with TRBD1 matching 8 bases. This CDR3 spans 14 amino acids. Germline CDR1 and CDR2: SQVTM and ANQGSEA. V was clipped by 4 bases and J by 2 bases; unmatched bases: 3. The CDR3 bases are TGCAGCGTTGCACGGACAGGGACTAATGAAAAACTGTTTTTT. Residues: CSVARTGTNEKLFF.

This clonotype showed up just a few times. The gene calls are TRBV5-1 and TRBJ2-3; the match to TRBD1 covers 8 bases. This CDR3 is 15 amino acids long. The germline V gene encodes CDR1 SGHRS and CDR2 YFSETQ. V dropped 3 bases and J dropped 6; count of bases not matched to a gene: 9. CDR3 in amino acids: CASSSGQGPRDTQYF. DNA for the CDR3: TGCGCCAGCAGCTCTGGACAGGGCCCTAGGGATACGCAGTATTTT.

This clonotype has ten or more counts. J is TRBJ2-2 and V is TRBV12-3 or TRBV12-4, with 9 bases that match TRBD2. This CDR3 is built from 14 residues. V was clipped by 6 bases and J by 7 bases; unmatched bases: 6. The CDR3 region is CASSLTSGGGELFF. The CDR3 nucleotides read TGTGCCAGCAGCTTGACTAGCGGCGGCGGGGAGCTGTTTTTT.

This clonotype was seen a few times. This chain links TRBV29-1 with TRBJ2-5; no definite D call. The ends were cut back, 7 bases at V and 1 base at J, with 13 bases in the middle. Per the germline V gene, CDR1 is SQVTM and CDR2 is ANQGSEA. This CDR3 has 13 amino acids. CDR3 region: CSAPAQLQETQYF. The CDR3 bases are TGCAGCGCCCCTGCACAGCTCCAAGAGACCCAGTACTTC.

This clonotype was seen a handful of times. This chain connects TRBV7-8 to TRBJ1-5; 10 positions agree with TRBD1. There are 16 residues in the CDR3. Looked up from germline, CDR1 is SGHVS and CDR2 is FQNEAQ. V was clipped by 6 bases and J by 2 bases; unmatched bases: 7. CDR3 in amino acids: CASRLTGTGGNQPQHF. The CDR3 nucleotides are TGTGCCAGCAGACTTACCGGGACAGGGGGCAATCAGCCCCAGCATTTT.

This clonotype was seen many times. The rearrangement joins TRBV4-1 to TRBJ2-5; D not resolved. Trimming removed 1 base from V and 4 bases from J, with 7 bases in between. Germline assignment: CDR1 MGHRA and CDR2 YSYEKL. The CDR3 totals 13 residues. The CDR3 sequence is CASSQVLPETQYF. As DNA, the CDR3 is TGCGCCAGCAGCCAAGTACTGCCAGAGACCCAGTACTTC.

This clonotype was seen a handful of times. The rearrangement uses TRBV5-1 and TRBJ1-1, with TRBD1 identical over 8 bases. This CDR3 has 14 amino acids. With 4 bases clipped from V and 6 bases from J, the junction kept 8 bases outside the gene matches. Germline values: CDR1 SGHRS, CDR2 YFSETQ. The CDR3 DNA reads as TGCGCCAGCAGCCCGCGACAGGGGAGCGCTGAAGCTTTCTTT. Translating it yields CASSPRQGSAEAFF.

This clonotype has only a few counts. The chain recombines TRBV29-1 with TRBJ1-1, with D possibly matching TRBD1 (6 bases). V was trimmed by 6 bases and J by 8 bases, leaving 19 bases between them. The CDR3 sequence is 13 residues long. The V gene's germline CDR1 is SQVTM and CDR2 ANQGSEA. CDR3 nucleotides: TGCAGCGTCGACATGTGGACAGCGGGGGAAGCTTTCTTT. As protein: CSVDMWTAGEAFF.

This clonotype occurred many times. The chain combines TRBV20-1 with TRBJ2-7; TRBD1 matches at 10 bases. This CDR3 has 15 residues. J was trimmed by 0 bases and V by 5 bases; bases with no gene match: 7. Germline V gene lookup returns CDR1 DFQATT and CDR2 SNEGSKA (reference sequence). The CDR3 sequence is CSALPGQGNSYEQYF. The CDR3, as DNA: TGCAGTGCTCTGCCGGGACAGGGGAACTCCTACGAGCAGTACTTC.

This clonotype has only a few counts. The V and J genes are TRBV7-2 and TRBJ2-7; 7 bases agree with TRBD2. The V and J ends lost 7 bases and 0 bases, in that order; junction bases with no gene match: 3. Germline CDR1 and CDR2: SGHTA and FQGNSA. This CDR3 is 13 amino acids long. For the CDR3, the DNA is TGTGCCAGCACCGGCGGGAGCTCCTACGAGCAGTACTTC. The encoded protein is CASTGGSSYEQYF.

This clonotype was seen a few times. J is TRBJ1-5 and V is TRBV6-1; D remains ambiguous. The V gene's germline CDR1 is MNHNS and CDR2 SASEGT. Between the trimmed V and J ends, which lost 2 bases and 7 bases, there was a span of 9 bases. This CDR3 is 13 amino acids long. The CDR3 is CASSEIGLQPQHF. CDR3 nucleotides: TGTGCCAGCAGTGAAATAGGGTTGCAGCCCCAGCATTTT.

This CDR3 reads CASSSGLVRTQYF. CDR3 coding DNA: TGTGCCAGCAGCTCCGGACTAGTTCGGACCCAGTACTTC. V usage is TRBV7-3 and J usage is TRBJ2-5; 7 nucleotides line up with TRBD2. Germline V gene sequence: CDR1 SGHTA, CDR2 FQGTGA. Unmatched junction bases numbered 6, after V lost 4 bases and J lost 7 bases. The length of the CDR3 is 13 residues.

The chain employs TRBV4-3 and TRBJ2-7, with a possible D match to TRBD1 (5 bases). The V and J ends lost 0 bases and 2 bases respectively, with 17 bases between them. This CDR3 has 17 amino acids. Germline V gives CDR1 LGHNA, CDR2 YSLEER. The CDR3 here is CASSQEMTAGIAYEQYF. CDR3 coding DNA: TGCGCCAGCAGCCAAGAAATGACGGCAGGGATCGCCTACGAGCAGTACTTC.

This clonotype was observed a few times. The V and J genes are TRBV7-2 and TRBJ2-7, with a tentative D call TRBD2 (6 bases). Germline V lookup: CDR1 SGHTA, CDR2 FQGNSA. The V and J ends lost 5 bases and 0 bases respectively, with 14 bases between them. The CDR3 has 15 residues. CDR3 in DNA: TGTGCCAGCAGCCGGGACTGGGGGAGCTCCTACGAGCAGTACTTC. It is translated as CASSRDWGSSYEQYF.

The V and J genes are TRBV20-1 and TRBJ1-1; 7 nucleotides line up with TRBD1. CDR1 is DFQATT, CDR2 SNEGSKA, per germline (reference sequence). V was pared by 0 bases and J by 1 base, with 11 bases of the junction left unmatched. The CDR3 runs 17 residues. The CDR3 DNA reads TGCAGTGCTAGAGACCGGAGGACAGGAGGCGCGAACACTGAAGCTTTCTTT. Amino acid sequence: CSARDRRTGGANTEAFF.

This clonotype was counted between two and nine times. The chain employs TRBV20-1 and TRBJ2-4; D is undetermined. Between the trimmed V and J ends, which lost 6 bases and 0 bases, there was a span of 9 bases. The germline V gene encodes CDR1 DFQATT and CDR2 SNEGSKA (reference sequence). The CDR3 length is 13 residues. CDR3 nucleotides: TGCAGTGCCAGTGTTCTAGCCAAAAACATTCAGTACTTC. It yields the protein CSASVLAKNIQYF.

This clonotype was counted many times. V is TRBV12-3 or TRBV12-4 and J is TRBJ2-1, with D perhaps TRBD1 (5 bases). The CDR3 contains 15 residues. The ends were cut back, 3 bases at V and 8 bases at J, with 17 bases in the middle. The CDR3 DNA reads TGTGCCAGCAGTTTGTGGGGCCAGGGCAGCGATGAGCAGTTCTTC. Amino acid sequence: CASSLWGQGSDEQFF.

This clonotype was detected a few times. The chain combines TRBV5-1 with TRBJ2-2; D is unclear. V was cut by 1 base and J by 0 bases, with 10 bases left in between. The CDR3 has 16 residues. Looked up from germline, CDR1 is SGHRS and CDR2 is YFSETQ. As DNA, the CDR3 is TGCGCCAGCAGCTTGTTCTCCACCGCGAACACCGGGGAGCTGTTTTTT. Encoded protein: CASSLFSTANTGELFF.

J is TRBJ2-2 and V is TRBV3-1; perhaps TRBD1 as D (6 bases). The germline V gene encodes CDR1 LGHDT and CDR2 YNNKEL (reference sequence). The CDR3 length is 14 residues. Deletions cut 8 bases from V and 2 bases from J, with 12 bases between. CDR3 residues: CASSRTDNTGELFF. As DNA, the CDR3 is TGTGCCAGCTCCCGGACAGATAACACCGGGGAGCTGTTTTTT. The entire variable domain, with the rest obtained from reference TRBV3-1 and TRBJ2-2, is as follows: DTAVSQTPKYLVTQMGNDKSIKCEQNLGHDTMYWYKQDSKKFLKIMFSYNNKELIINETVPNRFSPKSPDKAHLNLHINSLELGDSAVYFCASSRTDNTGELFFGEGSRLTVL.

This clonotype has a count of ten or more. The rearrangement joins TRBV4-2 to TRBJ2-5; TRBD1 matches at 9 bases. The CDR3 loop spans 16 amino acids. From germline, CDR1 is LGHNA and CDR2 YNFKEQ. The J segment lost 2 bases and the V segment lost 3 bases, leaving 7 bases of the junction unmatched. The CDR3 region has the DNA TGTGCCAGCAGCCAGGGGCCGGACAGGGGTCAAGAGACCCAGTACTTC. Protein product: CASSQGPDRGQETQYF.

This clonotype was counted ten times or more. The rearrangement links TRBV11-2 to TRBJ2-3, with D perhaps matching TRBD2 (6 bases). Germline V CDR1 and CDR2: SGHAT, FQNNGV. The CDR3 sequence is 14 residues long. V was pared by 3 bases and J by 1 base, with 8 bases between. CDR3: CASSFPGGTDTQYF. The CDR3 bases are TGTGCCAGCAGCTTTCCGGGGGGCACAGATACGCAGTATTTT. The full variable domain, its missing parts supplied by reference TRBV11-2 and TRBJ2-3, is EAGVAQSPRYKIIEKRQSVAFWCNPISGHATLYWYQQILGQGPKLLIQFQNNGVVDDSQLPKDRFSAERLKGVDSTLKIQPAKLEDSAVYLCASSFPGGTDTQYFGPGTRLTVL.